This note documents a single TCR beta chain sequence. The antigen is unknown. Via MiXCR, TCRdb re-called the 5' RACE reads, giving one row per CDR3 protein. The data contain 600,000 to 700,000 distinct CDR3 sequences, around 21% of them seen just once; the ten biggest clones take up 4.3%. The data were taken from a study of identical twins. Study-level results: Out-of-frame alpha sequences shared by twins were enriched for low generation probability. Memory repertoires showed no such pattern, whereas abundant cord blood beta clonotypes carried fewer insertions.

With 0 bases removed from V and 11 bases from J, the gap between germline ends came to 8 bases. The CDR3 contains 12 residues. Per germline, CDR1 KGHSH and CDR2 LQKENI. A further study also used this sample, focusing on T cells expressing NK-cell markers. From that report: It was from sorted CD3+CD56+NKG2C+, CD3+CD56+NKG2C- and CD3+CD56-NKG2C+ T cells that TCR beta repertoires came. Of the CD8+ T cell pool in over 5 donors, roughly 1.0-7.5% was accounted for by dominant NKG2C+ clonotypes.

The receptor comes from a woman aged 18-30 years in good health. The sample taken for sequencing was PBMCs. This chain links TRBV18 with TRBJ1-5; D unclear. The CDR3 sequence: CASSPPAGAQHF. The CDR3, as DNA: TGTGCCAGCTCACCACCCGCCGGAGCCCAGCATTTT. Full variable domain (outside the CDR3, taken from reference TRBV18 and TRBJ1-5): NAGVMQNPRHLVRRRGQEARLRCSPMKGHSHVYWYRQLPEEGLKFMVYLQKENIIDESGMPKERFSAEFPKEGPSILRIQQVVRGDSAAYFCASSPPAGAQHFGDGTRLSIL.